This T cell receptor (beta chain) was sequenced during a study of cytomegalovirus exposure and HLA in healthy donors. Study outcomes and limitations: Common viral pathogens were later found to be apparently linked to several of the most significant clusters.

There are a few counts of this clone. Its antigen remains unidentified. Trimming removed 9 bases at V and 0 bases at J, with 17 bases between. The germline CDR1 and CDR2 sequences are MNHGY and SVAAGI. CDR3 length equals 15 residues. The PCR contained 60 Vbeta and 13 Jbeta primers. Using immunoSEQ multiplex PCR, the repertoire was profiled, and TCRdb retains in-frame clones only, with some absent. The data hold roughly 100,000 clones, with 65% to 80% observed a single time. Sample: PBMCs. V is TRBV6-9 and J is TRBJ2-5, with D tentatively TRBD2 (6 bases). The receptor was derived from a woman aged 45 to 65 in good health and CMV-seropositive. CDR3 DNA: TGTGCCAGTCGAGGTTTCCTAGCGCACCAAGAGACCCAGTACTTC. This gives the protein CASRGFLAHQETQYF.